The 32 T cell receptor beta chains in this list originate from one sample, sequenced in a study of T cells in Graves' hyperthyroidism and ophthalmopathy. Amplified TCR beta CDR3 regions derived from RNA transcripts. The study used the HTBI primer set for a first-round RT-PCR of the TCR CDR3. TCRdb processed the multiplex PCR reads anew with MiXCR; each CDR3 protein has one entry. Among about 840,000 distinct CDR3 sequences listed, around 38% were seen once. The sequencing input was blood. Every receptor here comes from a man younger than 30 with Graves' hyperthyroidism.

V is TRBV25-1 and J is TRBJ2-2; possible D gene TRBD2, 5 bases. CDR3 length: 14 residues. Germline V gene lookup returns CDR1 MGHDK and CDR2 SYGVNS. Trimming pared 8 bases from V and 5 bases from J, leaving 15 bases between. The DNA for the CDR3 is TGTGCCAGCGCCATTCCGGGGAGTACCGGGGAGCTGTTTTTT. It is translated as CASAIPGSTGELFF.

This clonotype has more than one count but fewer than ten. The gene calls are TRBV20-1 and TRBJ2-5; 8 bases are shared with TRBD2. Germline V gene lookup returns CDR1 DFQATT and CDR2 SNEGSKA (reference sequence). The CDR3 length is 13 residues. V was clipped by 6 bases and J by 2 bases; unmatched bases: 5. The CDR3 sequence is CSAQKRGQETQYF. The CDR3 DNA follows: TGCAGTGCACAGAAGCGGGGGCAAGAGACCCAGTACTTC.

This clonotype was seen more than once but under ten times. The V call is TRBV9, the J call TRBJ2-7, with D possibly matching TRBD2 (6 bases). V lost 4 bases, J lost 7 bases, and 9 bases lay in between. This CDR3 contains 11 residues. The V gene's germline CDR1 is SGDLS and CDR2 YYNGEE. The CDR3 region is CASSRGREQYF. CDR3 DNA sequence: TGTGCCAGCAGCAGAGGGAGGGAGCAGTACTTC.

The sample holds a few counts of this clonotype. The J gene is TRBJ1-1, the V gene TRBV6-1; D is perhaps TRBD1 (5 bases). The V gene lost 3 bases and the J gene lost 2 bases, with 10 bases spanning the gap. This CDR3 contains 14 residues. Germline CDR1 is MNHNS and CDR2 is SASEGT. The CDR3 DNA reads TGTGCCAGCAGTGACCGGGACGGAAACACTGAAGCTTTCTTT. Translating it yields CASSDRDGNTEAFF.

This clonotype was counted once. This chain links TRBV7-3 with TRBJ1-1, with 11 bases identical to TRBD1. The germline V gene encodes CDR1 SGHTA and CDR2 FQGTGA. Trimming at V came to 5 bases and at J to 3 bases, leaving 8 bases not matched to a gene. The CDR3 is 16 amino acids. This CDR3 is CASSRTGGAVYTEAFF. As DNA, the CDR3 is TGTGCCAGCAGCAGGACAGGGGGCGCGGTTTACACTGAAGCTTTCTTT. Using reference TRBV7-3 and TRBJ1-1 for the parts outside the CDR3, the full variable domain is GAGVSQTPSNKVTEKGKYVELRCDPISGHTALYWYRQSLGQGPEFLIYFQGTGAADDSGLPNDRFFAVRPEGSVSTLKIQRTERGDSAVYLCASSRTGGAVYTEAFFGQGTRLTVV.

This chain connects TRBV25-1 to TRBJ1-2, with TRBD1 matching over 8 bases. V shed 4 bases and J 4 bases; nucleotides not matched to a gene: 8. The germline V gene encodes CDR1 MGHDK and CDR2 SYGVNS. The CDR3 has 15 residues. CDR3 DNA: TGTGCCAGCAGTGGAACCGGGACAGGAACCTATGGCTACACCTTC. Translated, it gives CASSGTGTGTYGYTF.

DNA for the CDR3: TGTGCCAGTAGTCTAACCTCGACAGGGGGACCTGAAGCTTTCTTT. Its translation: CASSLTSTGGPEAFF. The chain joins TRBV19 to TRBJ1-1; the match to TRBD1 covers 9 bases. In germline, CDR1 is LNHDA, CDR2 SQIVND (reference sequence). After removal of 5 bases from V and 6 bases from J, the junction contained 10 bases not matched to a gene. This CDR3 contains 15 residues. Together with reference TRBV19 and TRBJ1-1, the CDR3 gives the full variable domain: DGGITQSPKYLFRKEGQNVTLSCEQNLNHDAMYWYRQDPGQGLRLIYYSQIVNDFQKGDIAEGYSVSREKKESFPLTVTSAQKNPTAFYLCASSLTSTGGPEAFFGQGTRLTVV.

This clonotype was observed a handful of times. The CDR3 DNA follows: TGCAGTGCTATAAACAGGTTTGGGACTGAAGCTTTCTTT. Encoded protein: CSAINRFGTEAFF. The chain combines TRBV20-1 with TRBJ1-1; maybe TRBD1 (5 bases). This CDR3 spans 13 amino acids. Germline CDR1 reads DFQATT; CDR2 reads SNEGSKA (reference sequence). V was shortened by 4 bases and J by 5 bases, with 14 bases between the two germline ends.

This clonotype was recorded at least ten times. The V call is TRBV7-9, the J call TRBJ1-4; 8 bases agree with TRBD1. This CDR3 is built from 14 residues. The germline V gene encodes CDR1 SEHNR and CDR2 FQNEAQ (reference sequence). The junction had 4 bases not matched to a gene; V was cut back by 5 bases and J by 5 bases. The CDR3 spells CASSGDRRNEKLFF. CDR3 bases: TGTGCCAGCAGCGGGGACAGGCGAAATGAAAAACTGTTTTTT.

The rearrangement joins TRBV6-1 to TRBJ1-4; 7 bases line up with TRBD1. V was pared by 9 bases and J by 8 bases, with 18 bases of the junction left unmatched. Germline-derived CDR1 and CDR2 are MNHNS and SASEGT. The length of the CDR3 is 16 residues. The CDR3 reads CARAPLTTGCGEKLFF. The CDR3 coding sequence is TGTGCCAGAGCCCCATTAACGACAGGGTGCGGCGAAAAACTGTTTTTT.

The chain is built from TRBV6-1 and TRBJ2-5, with TRBD2 matching over 8 bases. The germline V gene has CDR1 MNHNS and CDR2 SASEGT. This CDR3 has 17 residues. With V trimmed by 5 bases and J by 4 bases, 15 bases remained unmatched. The CDR3 region is CASSYSRFGRAGETQYF. The CDR3 DNA sequence: TGTGCCAGCAGTTACTCTCGGTTCGGGAGGGCGGGAGAGACCCAGTACTTC.

Concerning this clonotype itself: A much larger clone lies a single base off, so this may be a read error. The chain is built from TRBV29-1 and TRBJ2-5; 9 bases map to TRBD1. CDR3 length: 13 residues. Germline assignment: CDR1 SQVTM and CDR2 ANQGSEA. CDR3 in DNA: TGCAGCGGCCTACAGGGGGCTGGAGAGGCCCAGTACTTC. This translates into CSGLQGAGEAQYF.

The chain couples TRBV9 to TRBJ2-7, with 10 bases that match TRBD2. The V gene end was trimmed by 4 bases and the J gene end by 1 base; junction bases not matched to a gene: 11. This CDR3 region has 17 residues. Germline assignment: CDR1 SGDLS and CDR2 YYNGEE. The CDR3 DNA follows: TGTGCCAGCAGCAACCCCAGGGGGACTAGCGCGTCCTACGAGCAGTACTTC. This translates into CASSNPRGTSASYEQYF.

J is TRBJ2-7 and V is TRBV20-1; D unclear. There are 16 residues in the CDR3. V lost 0 bases to trimming and J lost 4 bases, with 19 bases between them. Per the germline V gene, CDR1 is DFQATT and CDR2 is SNEGSKA (reference sequence). CDR3 DNA: TGCAGTGCTAGAGATGGGATCACGGGCATCACGTACGAGCAGTACTTC. This codes for CSARDGITGITYEQYF.

This clonotype was observed many times. V and J are TRBV15 and TRBJ2-7; 10 nucleotides match TRBD2. V shed 10 bases and J 3 bases; nucleotides not matched to a gene: 6. The CDR3 runs 13 residues. The germline CDR1 and CDR2 sequences are LNHNV and YYDKDF (reference sequence). CDR3 in amino acids: CAISSGRGYEQYF. The CDR3 DNA reads TGTGCCATTTCTAGCGGGAGAGGCTACGAGCAGTACTTC.

This clonotype was found a few times. The chain is built from TRBV20-1 and TRBJ1-1; D remains unclear. The V gene's germline CDR1 is DFQATT and CDR2 SNEGSKA (reference sequence). With 2 bases removed from V and 2 bases from J, the gap between germline ends came to 12 bases. CDR3 length: 14 residues. In DNA form, the CDR3 reads TGCAGTGCTAGATGGAGGGCAGGTAACACTGAAGCTTTCTTT. It yields the protein CSARWRAGNTEAFF.

The rearrangement uses TRBV6-5 and TRBJ2-5, with D possibly matching TRBD2 (6 bases). The germline CDR1 and CDR2 sequences are MNHEY and SVGAGI. With 2 bases removed from V and 5 bases from J, the gap between germline ends came to 15 bases. CDR3 length: 15 residues. CDR3 in DNA: TGTGCCAGCAGTTACCAGACTAGTTTCCGGGAGACCCAGTACTTC. It is translated as CASSYQTSFRETQYF.

The table lists this clonotype with many counts. V gene TRBV12-3 or TRBV12-4 combines with J gene TRBJ1-2; D possibly corresponds to TRBD1 (6 bases). The CDR3 is 15 residues long. V lost 5 bases and J 8 bases, leaving 21 bases between the germline ends. CDR3 amino acids: CASSTRTAPRRGYTF. The CDR3 bases are TGTGCCAGCAGTACCCGGACAGCTCCCCGGAGAGGCTACACCTTC.

This chain connects TRBV7-3 to TRBJ2-5; either TRBD1 or TRBD2 may fit D (6 bases each). The CDR3 length is 15 residues. Germline CDR1 is SGHTA and CDR2 is FQGTGA. V lost 3 bases and J 1 base, leaving 12 bases between the germline ends. As DNA, the CDR3 is TGTGCCAGCAGCTTTAAGGGGGGAACCCAAGAGACCCAGTACTTC. Translated, it gives CASSFKGGTQETQYF.

This clonotype was counted at least ten times. The chain couples TRBV25-1 to TRBJ2-7; D remains unclear. Germline V CDR1 and CDR2: MGHDK, SYGVNS. The ends were cut back, 7 bases at V and 0 bases at J, with 7 bases in the middle. The CDR3 consists of 12 residues. For the CDR3, the DNA is TGTGCCAGCAAGGCGGTCTCCTACGAGCAGTACTTC. Its translation: CASKAVSYEQYF.

This clonotype was seen a single time. This chain joins TRBV7-9 and TRBJ1-4; 7 bases fit TRBD1. Trimming took 5 bases from V and 5 from J; bases not matched to a gene: 8. Germline CDR1 reads SEHNR; CDR2 reads FQNEAQ (reference sequence). This CDR3 is 15 amino acids long. CDR3: CASSQNRGGNEKLFF. The CDR3, as DNA: TGTGCCAGCAGCCAAAACAGGGGTGGGAATGAAAAACTGTTTTTT.

This clonotype showed up just once. The chain combines TRBV20-1 with TRBJ1-5, with D possibly TRBD1 on 5 matching bases. V was trimmed by 1 base and J by 6 bases, leaving 10 bases between them. CDR3 size: 13 residues. In germline, CDR1 is DFQATT, CDR2 SNEGSKA (reference sequence). CDR3 loop: CSARGGVGQPQHF. CDR3 coding DNA: TGCAGTGCTAGAGGGGGGGTGGGTCAGCCCCAGCATTTT.

Many counts were recorded for this clonotype. This CDR3 reads CASSGSGQPQHF. The CDR3 region has the DNA TGTGCCAGCAGCGGAAGCGGTCAGCCCCAGCATTTT. The J gene is TRBJ1-5, the V gene TRBV7-2; D unclear. Germline V gene data show CDR1 as SGHTA and CDR2 as FQGNSA. This CDR3 has 12 residues. Trimming stripped 5 bases from V and 6 bases from J, with 8 bases between.

The V and J genes are TRBV4-1 and TRBJ1-2; D is uncertain. Germline V lookup: CDR1 MGHRA, CDR2 YSYEKL. The CDR3 loop spans 14 amino acids. Trimming left V 0 bases short and J 2 bases short, with 7 bases between. The CDR3 loop reads CASSQDSVNYGYTF. The CDR3 DNA reads TGCGCCAGCAGCCAAGACTCAGTAAACTATGGCTACACCTTC.

The chain joins TRBV2 to TRBJ2-7, with a tentative D call TRBD2 (6 bases). Germline assignment: CDR1 SNHLY and CDR2 FYNNEI. The CDR3 is made up of 15 amino acids. The V end was cut by 1 base, the J end by 0 bases, with 10 bases between. CDR3 nucleotides: TGTGCCAGCAGTGAAGAGGCGGGGAGCTCCTACGAGCAGTACTTC. Protein product: CASSEEAGSSYEQYF. Supplemented by reference TRBV2 and TRBJ2-7, the full variable domain reads EPEVTQTPSHQVTQMGQEVILRCVPISNHLYFYWYRQILGQKVEFLVSFYNNEISEKSEIFDDQFSVERPDGSNFTLKIRSTKLEDSAMYFCASSEEAGSSYEQYFGPGTRLTVT.

The rearrangement uses TRBV6-5 and TRBJ1-4; TRBD1 might be the D (5 bases). Germline V gene lookup returns CDR1 MNHEY and CDR2 SVGAGI. The CDR3 contains 13 residues. V was cut by 4 bases and J by 8 bases, with 11 bases left in between. CDR3 amino acids: CASSWGRDEKLFF. CDR3 coding DNA: TGTGCCAGCAGTTGGGGCCGGGACGAAAAACTGTTTTTT.

This clonotype was observed at least ten times. V is TRBV15 and J is TRBJ1-4; 9 nucleotides match TRBD1. The CDR3 is 14 residues long. Germline-derived CDR1 and CDR2 are LNHNV and YYDKDF (reference sequence). The junction had 4 bases not matched to a gene; V was cut back by 5 bases and J by 6 bases. The CDR3 DNA reads as TGTGCCACCAGCGGTCGGGACAGGGATGAAAAACTGTTTTTT. This gives the protein CATSGRDRDEKLFF.

The V gene is TRBV28, the J gene TRBJ2-7, with TRBD1 matching 7 bases. The CDR3 has 12 amino acids. With V trimmed by 7 bases and J by 3 bases, 3 bases remained unmatched. CDR1 MDHEN and CDR2 SYDVKM come from the germline V gene. The CDR3 here is CASIGQDYEQYF. As DNA, the CDR3 is TGTGCCAGCATAGGACAGGACTACGAGCAGTACTTC.

As concerns this clonotype: The germline gene is not matched at one end of the junction; a read error may be the cause. The chain has TRBV15 and TRBJ2-2, with D possibly matching TRBD2 (5 bases). CDR3 length equals 14 residues. The V gene's germline CDR1 is LNHNV and CDR2 YYDKDF (reference sequence). CDR3 loop: CATSRRGNTGELVF. The DNA of the CDR3 is TGTGCCACCAGCAGGCGAGGTAACACCGGGGAGCTGGTTTTT.

Many counts were recorded for this clonotype. The J gene is TRBJ1-2, the V gene TRBV25-1; D call uncertain. Looked up from germline, CDR1 is MGHDK and CDR2 is SYGVNS. Trimming took off 3 bases at V and 4 bases at J, with 12 bases between the two ends. The CDR3 consists of 14 residues. The DNA of the CDR3 is TGTGCCAGCAGTGAGAACTCAGAATTCTATGGCTACACCTTC. Protein sequence: CASSENSEFYGYTF.

This clonotype showed up many times. This chain uses TRBV29-1 with TRBJ2-5; 9 bases line up with TRBD1. The CDR3 runs to 15 residues. Unmatched junction bases numbered 12, after V lost 7 bases and J lost 3 bases. Germline loops: CDR1 SQVTM, CDR2 ANQGSEA. The CDR3 DNA sequence: TGCAGCGGGGGGCGTCCGGGACAGGGCGAAGAGACCCAGTACTTC. The encoded protein is CSGGRPGQGEETQYF. The entire variable domain, with the rest obtained from reference TRBV29-1 and TRBJ2-5, is as follows: SAVISQKPSRDICQRGTSLTIQCQVDSQVTMMFWYRQQPGQSLTLIATANQGSEATYESGFVIDKFPISRPNLTFSTLTVSNMSPEDSSIYLCSGGRPGQGEETQYFGPGTRLLVL.

This clonotype was observed many times. The chain combines TRBV7-9 with TRBJ2-2; TRBD2 matches at 7 bases. From germline, CDR1 is SEHNR and CDR2 FQNEAQ (reference sequence). Trimming at V came to 3 bases and at J to 6 bases, leaving 1 base not matched to a gene. The CDR3 has 13 residues. The CDR3 coding sequence is TGTGCCAGCAGCTTGACTAGCCCCGGGGAGCTGTTTTTT. It yields the protein CASSLTSPGELFF.